A selection of T cell receptor beta chains follows, all from one sample in a study of blood T cell repertoires in COVID-19. Measured with immunoSEQ multiplex PCR; TCRdb has only the in-frame clones, and not every one. The sample includes over 65,000 clones, about 87% of them seen just once. The sequencing sample was made of peripheral blood. Source of these receptors: a human donor in a cohort sampled during active COVID-19. Each CDR3 is given with its conserved first and last residue. A D gene is named only where the DNA matches it firmly. Some rows mark clone size as missing; the rest say once, few, many or name a class of expanded clone.

j_call	d_call	v_call	clone_size	cdr3_aa	cdr3_nt
TRBJ2-3	NA	TRBV5-1	NA	CASSLRRAGLSTDTQYF	TGCGCCAGCAGCTTGCGTAGGGCGGGGTTAAGCACAGATACGCAGTATTTT
TRBJ1-2	NA	TRBV19	NA	CASSTRTVFSIGYTF	TGTGCCAGTAGTACACGGACTGTTTTTTCTATCGGCTACACCTTC
TRBJ2-5	NA	TRBV28	NA	CASSLAGSIPMETQYF	TGTGCCAGCAGTTTGGCCGGGTCTATTCCAATGGAGACCCAGTACTTC
TRBJ2-3	NA	TRBV30	NA	CAWGRGADTQYF	TGTGCCTGGGGCCGGGGAGCTGATACGCAGTATTTT
TRBJ2-5	TRBD2	TRBV5-1	NA	CASSGGPTSGRQETQYF	TGCGCCAGCAGCGGGGGCCCGACTAGCGGGAGGCAAGAGACCCAGTACTTC
TRBJ2-5	TRBD2	TRBV3-1/TRBV3-2	NA	CASSLIRTSGNQETQYF	TGTGCCAGCAGCCTAATCCGGACTAGCGGGAACCAAGAGACCCAGTACTTC
TRBJ1-4	NA	TRBV5-1	NA	CASSGRDPTNEKLFF	TGCGCCAGCAGCGGGAGAGACCCAACTAATGAAAAACTGTTTTTT
TRBJ1-3	TRBD1	TRBV2	NA	CASRGTGGGNTIYF	TGTGCCAGCAGGGGTACAGGGGGTGGAAACACCATATATTTT
TRBJ2-2	TRBD2	TRBV11-2	NA	CASSLGLAGNTGELFF	TGTGCCAGCAGCTTAGGACTAGCGGGGAACACCGGGGAGCTGTTTTTT
TRBJ1-2	NA	TRBV30	NA	CAWTGADPSGYTF	TGTGCCTGGACTGGGGCAGACCCCTCGGGCTACACCTTC
TRBJ2-7	TRBD2	TRBV11-2	NA	CASSLGTSGRRMGYEQYF	TGTGCCAGCAGCTTAGGAACTAGCGGGAGGAGGATGGGCTACGAGCAGTACTTC
TRBJ2-7	TRBD1	TRBV18	once	CASSPQGQASYEQYF	TGTGCCAGCTCACCACAGGGACAGGCTTCCTACGAGCAGTACTTC
TRBJ1-4	TRBD1	TRBV11-2	NA	CASSRDRDLGEKLFF	TGTGCCAGCAGCCGAGACAGGGATTTAGGGGAAAAACTGTTTTTT
TRBJ2-1	TRBD2	TRBV4-1	NA	CASSPAGGYNEQFF	TGCGCCAGCAGCCCAGCGGGGGGGTACAATGAGCAGTTCTTC
TRBJ2-4	TRBD2	TRBV19	few	CASTGGVKNIQYF	TGTGCCAGTACGGGGGGAGTCAAAAACATTCAGTACTTC
TRBJ2-3	TRBD2	TRBV11-3	NA	CASSFGGREFTDTQYF	TGTGCCAGCAGCTTTGGCGGGCGGGAGTTCACAGATACGCAGTATTTT
TRBJ2-5	NA	TRBV6-6	NA	CASRGRGWTQYF	TGTGCCAGCAGGGGCCGAGGGTGGACCCAGTACTTC
TRBJ1-1	NA	TRBV18	NA	CASSPSGTLNTEAFF	TGTGCCAGCTCACCAAGTGGCACGTTGAACACTGAAGCTTTCTTT
TRBJ1-1	NA	TRBV9	NA	CASSPPGAMNTEAFF	TGTGCCAGCAGCCCCCCTGGGGCTATGAACACTGAAGCTTTCTTT
TRBJ2-1	TRBD2	TRBV24-1	NA	CATQREGSGNNEQFF	TGTGCCACCCAGCGGGAGGGGTCCGGTAATAATGAGCAGTTCTTC
TRBJ1-1	NA	TRBV5-1	NA	CASSLPDSLDSFF	TGCGCCAGCAGCTTGCCGGACAGCCTTGATTCTTTCTTT
TRBJ2-7	NA	TRBV19	NA	CASSNSRNEQYF	TGTGCCAGTAGTAACTCTAGGAACGAGCAGTACTTC
TRBJ2-1	NA	TRBV30	NA	CAWRLGDNTYNEQFF	TGTGCCTGGAGGTTGGGGGACAACACCTACAATGAGCAGTTCTTC
TRBJ1-1	NA	TRBV10-3	NA	CAITSTGVEAFF	TGTGCCATCACCTCGACAGGAGTTGAAGCTTTCTTT
TRBJ2-1	NA	TRBV29-1	NA	CSVDGGGYNEQFF	TGCAGCGTTGACGGGGGAGGTTACAATGAGCAGTTCTTC
TRBJ1-5	NA	TRBV19	once	CASSLTTEGNQPQHF	TGTGCCAGTAGTTTAACGACAGAGGGCAATCAGCCCCAGCATTTT
TRBJ2-1	NA	TRBV6-4	NA	CASSVSSFREQFF	TGTGCCAGCAGTGTTTCTAGTTTTCGCGAGCAGTTCTTC
TRBJ2-7	NA	TRBV2	NA	CASSDFGAGEQYF	TGTGCCAGCAGTGATTTTGGGGCCGGGGAGCAGTACTTC
TRBJ1-2	TRBD1	TRBV7-9	NA	CASSQLDRSGYGYTF	TGTGCCAGCAGCCAGTTGGACAGGTCTGGCTATGGCTACACCTTC
TRBJ2-7	TRBD2	TRBV5-8	NA	CASSFQAGVEQYF	TGTGCCAGCAGCTTCCAAGCGGGAGTCGAGCAGTACTTC
TRBJ2-1	NA	TRBV7-2	NA	CANTPGGSYNEQFF	TGTGCCAACACACCGGGTGGCTCCTACAATGAGCAGTTCTTC
TRBJ1-5	NA	TRBV28	NA	CASSLAGRGGREPQHF	TGTGCCAGCAGTTTGGCAGGGCGAGGGGGAAGGGAGCCCCAGCATTTT
TRBJ1-1	NA	TRBV5-4	NA	CASSFPLGGTEAFF	TGTGCCAGCAGCTTTCCACTCGGGGGCACTGAAGCTTTCTTT
TRBJ1-1	NA	TRBV28	NA	CASRQTGGYTEAFF	TGTGCCAGCAGACAAACGGGGGGGTACACTGAAGCTTTCTTT
TRBJ2-5	TRBD2	TRBV27	NA	CASSLASGMVRETQYF	TGTGCCAGCAGTTTGGCTAGCGGGATGGTTCGCGAGACCCAGTACTTC
TRBJ1-4	TRBD1	TRBV7-9	NA	CASSLEGDRAIF	TGTGCCAGCAGCTTAGAAGGGGACAGGGCGATTTTT
TRBJ2-7	TRBD1	TRBV7-8	few	CASSSRDRIGEQYF	TGTGCCAGCAGCTCCCGGGACAGGATAGGCGAGCAGTACTTC
TRBJ1-4	TRBD1	TRBV25-1	NA	CASRPRQGSEKLFF	TGTGCCAGCAGGCCCCGACAGGGGAGCGAAAAACTGTTTTTT
TRBJ1-2	TRBD1	TRBV28	NA	CATTGQGFEGYTF	TGTGCCACAACCGGACAGGGCTTCGAAGGCTACACCTTC
TRBJ1-2	NA	TRBV5-4	NA	CASSLDGGGGYTF	TGTGCCAGCAGCTTGGACGGTGGCGGAGGCTACACCTTC
TRBJ2-1	TRBD2	TRBV6-2/TRBV6-3	few	CASSYLAGKGGNEQFF	TGTGCCAGCAGTTACCTAGCGGGAAAGGGTGGAAATGAGCAGTTCTTC
TRBJ1-1	NA	TRBV7-7	NA	CASSSLRTNTEAFF	TGTGCTAGCAGCTCTCTAAGAACGAACACTGAAGCTTTCTTT
TRBJ1-1	NA	TRBV28	NA	CASSFRRGTEAFF	TGTGCCAGCAGCTTTAGGAGGGGCACTGAAGCTTTCTTT
TRBJ1-1	NA	TRBV7-2	NA	CASSSRGGNTEAFF	TGTGCCAGCAGCTCGAGGGGGGGGAACACTGAAGCTTTCTTT
TRBJ2-7	NA	TRBV29-1	once	CSVMDSHTIYEQYF	TGCAGCGTTATGGACAGCCACACGATCTACGAGCAGTACTTC
TRBJ1-6	NA	TRBV11-2	NA	CASSSQGGNNSPLHF	TGTGCCAGCAGCTCCCAGGGAGGGAATAATTCACCCCTCCACTTT
TRBJ2-3	TRBD2	TRBV2	NA	CASFKASGRAGTDTQYF	TGTGCCAGCTTCAAGGCTAGCGGGAGGGCGGGCACAGATACGCAGTATTTT
TRBJ1-3	NA	TRBV12-3/TRBV12-4	NA	CASSLGGGNTIYF	TGTGCCAGCAGTTTGGGGGGTGGAAACACCATATATTTT
TRBJ2-1	NA	TRBV7-8	NA	CASSPIPGGDEQFF	TGTGCCAGCAGCCCGATACCAGGAGGGGATGAGCAGTTCTTC
TRBJ2-7	TRBD1	TRBV28	NA	CASSSLGDRVSYEQYF	TGTGCCAGCAGTTCCCTTGGGGACAGGGTTTCCTACGAGCAGTACTTC
TRBJ2-1	NA	TRBV7-2	NA	CASSLAGRLSSYNEQFF	TGTGCCAGCAGCTTAGCAGGCAGGCTGAGCTCCTACAATGAGCAGTTCTTC
TRBJ2-2	NA	TRBV9	NA	CASSDRHTTGELFF	TGTGCCAGCAGCGATCGACATACCACCGGGGAGCTGTTTTTT
TRBJ2-1	TRBD2	TRBV10-1	NA	CASSEGGGASVHEQFF	TGCGCCAGCAGTGAAGGCGGGGGGGCATCTGTCCATGAGCAGTTCTTC
TRBJ2-2	TRBD1	TRBV5-6	NA	CASSLWRQGGTGELFF	TGTGCCAGCAGCTTGTGGCGACAGGGGGGCACCGGGGAGCTGTTTTTT
TRBJ2-1	NA	TRBV9	NA	CASSQQGLENEQFF	TGTGCCAGCAGCCAGCAGGGCTTGGAGAATGAGCAGTTCTTC
TRBJ1-2	TRBD1	TRBV5-1	NA	CASSDRVAGYTF	TGCGCCAGCAGCGACAGGGTGGCTGGCTACACCTTC
TRBJ1-4	NA	TRBV24-1	once	CATSDPAAGVEKLFF	TGTGCCACCAGTGACCCCGCCGCTGGAGTTGAAAAACTGTTTTTT
TRBJ2-3	TRBD2	TRBV9	few	CASSVSGKEDTQYF	TGTGCCAGCAGCGTAAGCGGGAAAGAAGATACGCAGTATTTT
TRBJ1-1	NA	TRBV12-3/TRBV12-4	once	CASSSGWEAFF	TGTGCCAGCAGTTCCGGGTGGGAAGCTTTCTTT